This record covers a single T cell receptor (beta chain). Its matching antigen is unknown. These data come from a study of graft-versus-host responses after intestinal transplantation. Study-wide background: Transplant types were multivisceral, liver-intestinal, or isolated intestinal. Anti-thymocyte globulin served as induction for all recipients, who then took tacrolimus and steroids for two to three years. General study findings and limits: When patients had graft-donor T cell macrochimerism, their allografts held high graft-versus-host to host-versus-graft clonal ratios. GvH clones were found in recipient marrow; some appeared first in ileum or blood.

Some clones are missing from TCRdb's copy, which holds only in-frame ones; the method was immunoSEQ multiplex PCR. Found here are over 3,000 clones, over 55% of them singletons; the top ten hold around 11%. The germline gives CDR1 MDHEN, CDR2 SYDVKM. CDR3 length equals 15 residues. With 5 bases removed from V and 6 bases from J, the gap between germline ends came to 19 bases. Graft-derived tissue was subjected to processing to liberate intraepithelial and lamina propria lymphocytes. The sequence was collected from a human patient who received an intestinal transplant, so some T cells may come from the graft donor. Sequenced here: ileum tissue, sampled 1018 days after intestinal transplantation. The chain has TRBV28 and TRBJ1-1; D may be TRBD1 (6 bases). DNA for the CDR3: TGTGCCAGCAGTCCCGACAGGAGAAGGTTGGCTGAAGCTTTCTTT. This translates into CASSPDRRRLAEAFF.